Shown below are 23 T cell receptor beta chains from a single sample sequenced in a study of shared clonotypes between healthy human individuals. The protocol was immunoSEQ multiplex PCR, while the TCRdb copy is restricted to in-frame clones and leaves out a portion. Among 550,000 to 850,000 clones listed, around 77% were seen once. The sequenced sample consisted of memory CD4+ T cells sorted from blood. Subset noted: CD45RA-negative fraction. All receptors derive from a woman aged 25 to 39 in good health.

The V and J genes are TRBV19 and TRBJ1-1; a possible D gene is TRBD1 (6 bases). The CDR3 is made up of 14 amino acids. Germline V gives CDR1 LNHDA, CDR2 SQIVND (reference sequence). Trimming removed 6 bases from V and 6 bases from J, with 17 bases in between. The DNA for the CDR3 is TGTGCCAGTAGCTGGGGCAGGGGCTTCGCTGAAGCTTTCTTT. Its protein is CASSWGRGFAEAFF.

The gene calls are TRBV2 and TRBJ2-5; TRBD2 is a possible D gene (6 bases). Trimming removed 6 bases from V and 4 bases from J, with 15 bases in between. Per the germline V gene, CDR1 is SNHLY and CDR2 is FYNNEI. The CDR3 is 14 amino acids. The CDR3 sequence is CASSVDQGGETQYF. For the CDR3, the DNA is TGTGCCAGCAGCGTTGACCAGGGAGGAGAGACCCAGTACTTC.

V is TRBV5-1 and J is TRBJ2-3; 7 bases are a match to TRBD1. The CDR3 is made up of 15 amino acids. The trim removed 2 bases at V and 4 bases at J, leaving 7 bases unmatched. Germline V lookup: CDR1 SGHRS, CDR2 YFSETQ. CDR3 DNA sequence: TGCGCCAGCAGCTTTACGGTGACAGGGTCAGATACGCAGTATTTT. Amino acids: CASSFTVTGSDTQYF.

Here the CDR3 DNA reads TGCGCCAGCAGCCCAAGGGCAGGGCGTGAAGAGACCCAGTACTTC. This encodes CASSPRAGREETQYF. The chain has TRBV5-1 and TRBJ2-5; a possible D gene is TRBD1 (5 bases). Germline V gene data show CDR1 as SGHRS and CDR2 as YFSETQ. Trimming took 4 bases from V and 3 from J, leaving 16 bases between them. The CDR3 contains 15 residues.

The chain joins TRBV19 to TRBJ1-2, with D perhaps matching TRBD1 (5 bases). CDR3 size: 18 residues. The germline CDR1 and CDR2 sequences are LNHDA and SQIVND (reference sequence). With 0 bases removed from V and 4 bases from J, the gap between germline ends came to 21 bases. The CDR3 coding sequence is TGTGCCAGTAGTATAGATGTATCATCGACCGGGACCCTCTATGGCTACACCTTC. Protein sequence: CASSIDVSSTGTLYGYTF.

The gene calls are TRBV5-1 and TRBJ2-7; tentatively, D is TRBD1 or TRBD2 (6 bases each). The germline gives CDR1 SGHRS, CDR2 YFSETQ. Trimming took off 2 bases at V and 2 bases at J, with 11 bases between the two ends. The CDR3 runs 14 residues. The CDR3 is CASSFAGEAYEQYF. The CDR3 DNA sequence: TGCGCCAGCAGCTTTGCAGGGGAGGCCTACGAGCAGTACTTC.

This clone was picked up a small number of times. The gene calls are TRBV5-1 and TRBJ2-3, with D possibly matching TRBD2 (6 bases). V shed 4 bases and J shed 0 bases, with 15 bases lying between them. Germline V CDR1 and CDR2: SGHRS, YFSETQ. CDR3 length equals 16 residues. CDR3: CASSLRGFLSTDTQYF. The CDR3, as DNA: TGCGCCAGCAGCCTGCGGGGTTTCTTAAGCACAGATACGCAGTATTTT.

The genes are TRBV5-1 and TRBJ2-5; perhaps TRBD1 as D (6 bases). This CDR3 spans 15 amino acids. In germline, CDR1 is SGHRS, CDR2 YFSETQ. V lost 5 bases and J lost 5, with 19 bases in between. This CDR3 is CASSHRGQHAETQYF. CDR3 bases: TGCGCCAGCAGTCACCGTGGACAGCACGCGGAGACCCAGTACTTC.

This sequence joins TRBV5-1 and TRBJ2-3; D may be TRBD2 (5 bases). Germline V gene sequence: CDR1 SGHRS, CDR2 YFSETQ. With 0 bases removed from V and 4 bases from J, the gap between germline ends came to 15 bases. The CDR3 consists of 16 residues. For the CDR3, the DNA is TGCGCCAGCAGCTTGGATCCTAGCAAGGTGGCAGATACGCAGTATTTT. It translates to CASSLDPSKVADTQYF.

V gene TRBV28 combines with J gene TRBJ2-1; D remains ambiguous. CDR3 length equals 14 residues. Germline values: CDR1 MDHEN, CDR2 SYDVKM. The germline V and J ends were trimmed by 6 bases and 0 bases, with 9 bases remaining between them. The CDR3: CASSVLSSYNEQFF. For the CDR3, the DNA is TGTGCCAGCAGCGTTCTTAGCTCCTACAATGAGCAGTTCTTC.

The chain recombines TRBV28 with TRBJ2-7; tentatively, D is TRBD1 (5 bases). From germline, CDR1 is MDHEN and CDR2 SYDVKM. The CDR3 runs 13 residues. V lost 2 bases to trimming and J lost 7 bases, with 12 bases between them. This CDR3 reads CASSLRQIGEQYF. DNA for the CDR3: TGTGCCAGCAGTTTACGACAGATCGGGGAGCAGTACTTC.

This rearrangement joins TRBV5-4 to TRBJ2-2; TRBD1 aligns across 8 bases. The CDR3 has 15 amino acids. Trimming cost V 3 bases and J 5 bases; bases outside gene matches: 6. CDR1 SGHNT and CDR2 YYREEE come from the germline V gene (reference sequence). CDR3 residues: CASSYGQGGTGELFF. As DNA, the CDR3 is TGTGCCAGCAGCTACGGACAGGGTGGAACCGGGGAGCTGTTTTTT.

In its sample, this clone was seen a few times. The V call is TRBV6-1, the J call TRBJ1-5, with TRBD1 as a possible D gene (6 bases). The germline V gene has CDR1 MNHNS and CDR2 SASEGT. V was trimmed by 2 bases and J by 6 bases, leaving 14 bases between them. The CDR3 is 15 amino acids. CDR3 nucleotides: TGTGCCAGCAGTGAATCCAGGGGTAGGGTTCAGCCCCAGCATTTT. Translation: CASSESRGRVQPQHF.

As DNA, the CDR3 is TGTGCCAGCAGCTGGGTCCTCTCGGGCACAGATACGCAGTATTTT. Encoded protein: CASSWVLSGTDTQYF. The rearrangement links TRBV7-6 to TRBJ2-3; D is uncertain. The germline V and J ends were trimmed by 4 bases and 1 base, with 12 bases remaining between them. Germline lookup yields CDR1 SGHVS and CDR2 FNYEAQ. The CDR3 runs 15 residues.

This clone was detected once. The chain employs TRBV6-5 and TRBJ1-2; possibly TRBD1 for D (5 bases). V was pared by 2 bases and J by 7 bases, with 14 bases between. Germline V gene data show CDR1 as MNHEY and CDR2 as SVGAGI. The CDR3 is 14 residues long. The CDR3 DNA follows: TGTGCCAGCAGTTACCAGGGAAGAACGGGTGGCTACACCTTC. Residues: CASSYQGRTGGYTF.

The rearrangement joins TRBV11-2 to TRBJ2-2; no reliable D call. V was clipped by 5 bases and J by 4 bases, with 11 bases between them. The CDR3 has 14 residues. Germline-derived CDR1 and CDR2 are SGHAT and FQNNGV. CDR3 residues: CASSRGPGTGELFF. In DNA, the CDR3 is TGTGCCAGCAGCCGAGGCCCGGGCACCGGGGAGCTGTTTTTT.

The chain recombines TRBV19 with TRBJ1-1, with D unresolved. Germline CDR1 and CDR2: LNHDA and SQIVND (reference sequence). The CDR3 length is 14 residues. The ends were cut back, 7 bases at V and 4 bases at J, with 16 bases in the middle. DNA for the CDR3: TGTGCCAGTATGACGTGGGGAGGGCGCACTGAAGCTTTCTTT. Residues: CASMTWGGRTEAFF.

This chain links TRBV2 with TRBJ1-1; D ambiguous. Between the trimmed V and J ends, which lost 7 bases and 3 bases, there was a span of 12 bases. Germline-derived CDR1 and CDR2 are SNHLY and FYNNEI. This CDR3 has 13 amino acids. The CDR3 DNA reads TGTGCCAGCAAAGCCGTCGGGGACACTGAAGCTTTCTTT. This encodes CASKAVGDTEAFF.

This clone occurred many times. The genes are TRBV19 and TRBJ2-2, with TRBD1 matching 7 bases. The CDR3 is made up of 15 amino acids. V shed 6 bases, J shed 7 bases, and the junction held 11 bases outside the gene matches. CDR1 and CDR2 from the germline V gene are LNHDA and SQIVND (reference sequence). The CDR3 bases are TGTGCCAGTAGACAAAAAACAGGGGACGGCGGGGAGCTGTTTTTT. Translation gives CASRQKTGDGGELFF.

This clone has only a few counts. Other DNA sequences from this sample encode an identical CDR3 as well. The V gene is TRBV18, the J gene TRBJ2-2, with a weak D call TRBD1 (5 bases). The CDR3 sequence is 13 residues long. The germline CDR1 and CDR2 sequences are KGHSH and LQKENI. The germline V and J ends were trimmed by 3 bases and 5 bases, with 7 bases remaining between them. In DNA, the CDR3 is TGTGCCAGCTCACCGGACATAACCGGGGAGCTGTTTTTT. It specifies CASSPDITGELFF.

This clone appeared once. The V call is TRBV7-8, the J call TRBJ2-3, with D perhaps being TRBD1 or TRBD2 (5 bases each). Trimming left V 2 bases short and J 13 bases short, with 10 bases between. The CDR3 is 11 residues long. CDR1 SGHVS and CDR2 FQNEAQ come from the germline V gene. CDR3 DNA: TGTGCCAGCAGCTTATTGGGGCGGGAGTATTTT. Translation: CASSLLGREYF.

This chain connects TRBV11-2 to TRBJ2-1; D may correspond to TRBD1 or TRBD2 (5 bases each). Trimming removed 5 bases from V and 5 bases from J, with 16 bases in between. This CDR3 region has 15 residues. Germline loops: CDR1 SGHAT, CDR2 FQNNGV. CDR3 region: CASSPLGDLNNEQFF. CDR3 sequence (DNA): TGTGCCAGCAGCCCCCTAGGGGACCTGAACAATGAGCAGTTCTTC.

CDR3: CASSQPTGEDGYTF. CDR3 in DNA: TGCGCCAGCAGTCAACCCACAGGGGAGGATGGCTACACCTTC. V usage is TRBV23-1 and J usage is TRBJ1-2, with TRBD1 matching 7 bases. TRBV23-1 is marked as an open reading frame, function uncertain. The ends lost 2 bases at V and 6 bases at J; junction bases unmatched: 6. The CDR3 sequence is 14 residues long.